One and the same sample provided the 24 T cell receptor beta chains below, sequenced in a study of cytomegalovirus exposure and HLA in healthy donors. Primers: 60 Vbeta forward and 13 Jbeta reverse. Here immunoSEQ multiplex PCR was the method, and the copy in TCRdb shows in-frame clones only, minus some. The profile shows approximately 89,000 clones, under 80% of them singletons. Sequencing was performed on PBMCs. All receptors derive from a male donor in good health and CMV-seronegative.

CDR3 coding DNA: TGCAGTGCCTTGGCCGATGGCTACACCTTC. Its protein is CSALADGYTF. The J gene is TRBJ1-2, the V gene TRBV20-1; D gene ambiguous. V was cut by 6 bases and J by 6 bases, with 8 bases left in between. CDR3 length: 10 amino acids. Looked up from germline, CDR1 is DFQATT and CDR2 is SNEGSKA (reference sequence).

J is TRBJ1-5 and V is TRBV6-5; weak D call: TRBD1 (6 bases). Germline V CDR1 and CDR2: MNHEY, SVGAGI. V lost 1 base to trimming and J lost 8 bases, with 12 bases between them. The CDR3 has 14 amino acids. DNA for the CDR3: TGTGCCAGCAGTTACTACAGGGCGTCGGAGCCCCAGCATTTT. Protein: CASSYYRASEPQHF.

The chain recombines TRBV7-3 with TRBJ2-1; D perhaps matches TRBD2 (6 bases). The length of the CDR3 is 17 residues. Trimming took 1 base from V and 7 from J, leaving 20 bases between them. Germline loops: CDR1 SGHTA, CDR2 FQGTGA. The DNA for the CDR3 is TGTGCCAGCAGCTTAATTTTCACGGGGACTTCCCTAAATGAGCAGTTCTTC. It yields the protein CASSLIFTGTSLNEQFF.

V is TRBV5-4 and J is TRBJ2-7; D perhaps matches TRBD1 (6 bases). Trimming took 3 bases from V and 3 from J, leaving 19 bases between them. The CDR3 totals 16 residues. Germline V gene sequence: CDR1 SGHNT, CDR2 YYREEE (reference sequence). Written as DNA, the CDR3 is TGTGCCAGCAGCTCACGGACAGCCCAAGTTGACTACGAGCAGTACTTC. Residues: CASSSRTAQVDYEQYF.

The chain uses TRBV5-4 and TRBJ1-1, with D maybe TRBD1 (6 bases). The CDR3 runs to 12 residues. V shed 0 bases and J shed 11 bases, with 11 bases lying between them. The germline V gene encodes CDR1 SGHNT and CDR2 YYREEE (reference sequence). CDR3 DNA sequence: TGTGCCAGCAGCTTGGAGGGAGGGGGGGCTTTCTTT. Its protein is CASSLEGGGAFF.

This clone showed up just once. The chain is built from TRBV2 and TRBJ2-5, with a possible D match to TRBD1 (7 bases). Germline loops: CDR1 SNHLY, CDR2 FYNNEI. The CDR3 extends over 16 amino acids. V dropped 10 bases and J dropped 4 bases, with 25 bases sitting between them. The DNA for the CDR3 is TGTGCCACTGGGGGGAACCACAGGGGTCGGGGAGAGACCCAGTACTTC. Protein: CATGGNHRGRGETQYF.

This clone has only a few counts. The chain combines TRBV2 with TRBJ1-1; no clear D. CDR1 SNHLY and CDR2 FYNNEI come from the germline V gene. Trimming took off 5 bases at V and 0 bases at J, with 10 bases between the two ends. This CDR3 contains 14 residues. CDR3 DNA sequence: TGTGCCAGCAGTATTCAGGTCGTGAACACTGAAGCTTTCTTT. Encoded protein: CASSIQVVNTEAFF.

The chain carries TRBV4-1 and TRBJ2-1; TRBD2 agrees at 7 bases. With 4 bases clipped from V and 4 bases from J, the junction kept 10 bases outside the gene matches. Germline V lookup: CDR1 MGHRA, CDR2 YSYEKL. The CDR3 consists of 16 residues. CDR3: CASSRITSAVYNEQFF. Written as DNA, the CDR3 is TGCGCCAGCAGCCGAATTACTAGCGCCGTTTACAATGAGCAGTTCTTC.

The gene calls are TRBV7-2 and TRBJ1-5, with D tentatively TRBD1 (5 bases). This CDR3 is 15 amino acids long. Germline CDR1 is SGHTA and CDR2 is FQGNSA. V was trimmed by 4 bases and J by 1 base, leaving 11 bases between them. CDR3 bases: TGTGCCAGCAGCTCGATAGGGGTGAGCAATCAGCCCCAGCATTTT. Translation gives CASSSIGVSNQPQHF.

The chain couples TRBV7-9 to TRBJ1-5; TRBD1 matches at 8 bases. Germline CDR1 reads SEHNR; CDR2 reads FQNEAQ (reference sequence). V lost 5 bases to trimming and J lost 1 base; unmatched junction nucleotides: 4. The CDR3 totals 15 residues. The CDR3 loop is CASSQQGGSNQPQHF. In DNA form, the CDR3 reads TGTGCCAGCAGCCAACAGGGGGGCAGCAATCAGCCCCAGCATTTT.

The chain combines TRBV28 with TRBJ1-2; a possible D gene is TRBD1 (6 bases). Germline V gene lookup returns CDR1 MDHEN and CDR2 SYDVKM. Between the trimmed V and J ends, which lost 3 bases and 0 bases, there was a span of 11 bases. This CDR3 spans 15 amino acids. The CDR3 DNA is TGTGCCAGCAGTTTGGGAGGGGGGACTAACTATGGCTACACCTTC. It specifies CASSLGGGTNYGYTF.

The V call is TRBV2, the J call TRBJ2-6; D perhaps matches TRBD2 (5 bases). V lost 2 bases, J lost 0 bases, and 8 bases lay in between. CDR1 is SNHLY, CDR2 FYNNEI, per germline. This CDR3 comprises 16 residues. In DNA, the CDR3 is TGTGCCAGCAGTGAACGACGGGGCTCTGGGGCCAACGTCCTGACTTTC. The encoded protein is CASSERRGSGANVLTF.

This chain connects TRBV27 to TRBJ1-4; maybe TRBD1 (5 bases). Per the germline V gene, CDR1 is MNHEY and CDR2 is SMNVEV (reference sequence). Trimming cost V 1 base and J 2 bases, with 14 bases left between them. The length of the CDR3 is 17 residues. The CDR3 DNA reads as TGTGCCAGCAGTTTATGGACCTCCAAGGGGACTAATGAAAAACTGTTTTTT. This encodes CASSLWTSKGTNEKLFF.

The gene calls are TRBV27 and TRBJ2-1, with TRBD2 identical over 12 bases. Per germline, CDR1 MNHEY and CDR2 SMNVEV (reference sequence). This CDR3 has 14 amino acids. The ends lost 7 bases at V and 4 bases at J; junction bases unmatched: 2. The CDR3 coding sequence is TGTGCCAGCAAGGGGACTAGCGGGTACAATGAGCAGTTCTTC. Protein sequence: CASKGTSGYNEQFF.

The chain combines TRBV15 with TRBJ1-5; 9 bases fit TRBD1. V shed 0 bases and J 9 bases; nucleotides not matched to a gene: 6. The germline V gene has CDR1 LNHNV and CDR2 YYDKDF (reference sequence). The CDR3 extends over 15 amino acids. The CDR3 DNA follows: TGTGCCACCAGCAGAGACGAGGACAGGGGATGGCCCCAGCATTTT. Translated, it gives CATSRDEDRGWPQHF.

This clone was counted between two and nine times. The chain links TRBV10-2 to TRBJ2-2; D is possibly TRBD2 (6 bases). Trimming stripped 4 bases from V and 1 base from J, with 16 bases between. This CDR3 comprises 17 residues. Germline V gives CDR1 WSHSY, CDR2 SAAADI. The CDR3: CASSAPQLSGNTGELFF. Here the CDR3 DNA reads TGCGCCAGCAGTGCCCCCCAGCTTAGCGGGAACACCGGGGAGCTGTTTTTT.

The V gene is TRBV9, the J gene TRBJ1-1; D perhaps matches TRBD1 (5 bases). The CDR3 has 12 amino acids. The germline gives CDR1 SGDLS, CDR2 YYNGEE. The V end was cut by 0 bases, the J end by 10 bases, with 10 bases between. CDR3 amino acids: CASSVETDGAFF. DNA for the CDR3: TGTGCCAGCAGCGTAGAGACAGACGGAGCTTTCTTT.

The rearrangement links TRBV6-6 to TRBJ2-3; 11 positions match TRBD2. The CDR3 covers 15 residues. The germline CDR1 and CDR2 sequences are MNHNY and SVGAGI (reference sequence). With V trimmed by 11 bases and J by 0 bases, 7 bases remained unmatched. The CDR3 nucleotides are TGTGCCGTCCTGACTAGCGGGGCCAGCACAGATACGCAGTATTTT. It encodes CAVLTSGASTDTQYF.

Turning to this clone: Additional DNA sequences in this sample encode the identical CDR3. The chain has TRBV7-3 and TRBJ1-1, with a tentative D call TRBD1 (6 bases). CDR1 SGHTA and CDR2 FQGTGA come from the germline V gene. The V gene lost 1 base and the J gene lost 10 bases, with 13 bases spanning the gap. The CDR3 is 13 amino acids. The CDR3, as DNA: TGTGCCAGCAGCTTAAACAGGGACGGCGCAGCTTTCTTT. It codes for CASSLNRDGAAFF.

This sequence joins TRBV18 and TRBJ2-5; D is possibly TRBD2 (5 bases). CDR1 and CDR2 (germline): KGHSH, LQKENI. Trimming took 1 base from V and 0 from J, leaving 6 bases between them. The CDR3 is 14 residues long. The CDR3 region is CASSPRRDQETQYF. CDR3 coding DNA: TGTGCCAGCTCACCACGGCGGGACCAAGAGACCCAGTACTTC.

This clone was found a few times. The V and J genes are TRBV6-5 and TRBJ2-7; TRBD1 aligns across 10 bases. V was clipped by 6 bases and J by 5 bases; unmatched bases: 7. Germline V gives CDR1 MNHEY, CDR2 SVGAGI. The CDR3 is made up of 14 amino acids. The CDR3 sequence: CASSRTGTGDEQYF. The CDR3 DNA is TGTGCCAGCAGCCGAACCGGGACAGGGGACGAGCAGTACTTC.

V usage is TRBV7-3 and J usage is TRBJ1-2; 7 bases agree with TRBD1. V gave up 6 bases and J gave up 4 bases; unmatched junction bases: 8. CDR3 length equals 14 residues. Germline CDR1 is SGHTA and CDR2 is FQGTGA. The CDR3 loop is CASSWDSFGYGYTF. For the CDR3, the DNA is TGTGCCAGCAGTTGGGACAGCTTTGGCTATGGCTACACCTTC.

A few counts support this clone. The CDR3 reads CASSFRRNEKLFF. For the CDR3, the DNA is TGTGCCAGCAGCTTTCGTCGGAATGAAAAACTGTTTTTT. The rearrangement links TRBV7-2 to TRBJ1-4; D remains unclear. Germline-derived CDR1 and CDR2 are SGHTA and FQGNSA. The CDR3 sequence is 13 residues long. V gave up 3 bases and J gave up 5 bases, with 7 bases separating them.

This clone was seen just once. This rearrangement joins TRBV7-9 to TRBJ1-1; TRBD1 matches at 7 bases. V lost 5 bases, J lost 1 base, and 7 bases stayed unmatched. The length of the CDR3 is 15 residues. Germline CDR1 and CDR2: SEHNR and FQNEAQ (reference sequence). In DNA form, the CDR3 reads TGTGCCAGCAGCCCGATCGGACAGGAGAACACTGAAGCTTTCTTT. Its translation is CASSPIGQENTEAFF.